This T cell receptor (beta chain) emerged from a study of T cells in Graves' hyperthyroidism and ophthalmopathy. V was cut by 3 bases and J by 1 base, with 9 bases left in between. The CDR3 extends over 14 amino acids. Amplified regions were TCR beta CDR3 sequences from RNA transcripts. During a first-round RT-PCR of the TCR CDR3, the HTBI primer set was used. TCRdb used MiXCR to reprocess the multiplex PCR reads, holding one entry per CDR3 protein. The data contain 550,000 to 600,000 distinct CDR3 sequences, over 15% of them seen just once; the ten biggest clones take up 18%. Ten or more counts support this clonotype.

The sequenced sample was blood. The chain combines TRBV12-3 or TRBV12-4 with TRBJ1-1; a weak D match, TRBD1 (5 bases). The TCR sequence derives from a young woman with Graves' hyperthyroidism. In nucleotides, the CDR3 is TGTGCCAGCAGTTTCGGAGACAGGAACACTGAAGCTTTCTTT. The encoded protein is CASSFGDRNTEAFF.